Below, 6 T cell receptor beta chains from the same sample are listed, as sequenced in a study of blood T cell repertoires in COVID-19. The method was immunoSEQ multiplex PCR; TCRdb's version includes in-frame clones alone and lacks a portion of them. The data hold about 470,000 clones, with roughly nine tenths observed a single time. The specimen was PBMCs or T cells enriched from blood (not recorded which). The origin of the receptors is a woman between 18 and 30 years old who had recovered from COVID-19.

The rearrangement joins TRBV15 to TRBJ2-3, with D maybe TRBD2 (7 bases). V was shortened by 0 bases and J by 3 bases, with 16 bases between the two germline ends. In germline, CDR1 is LNHNV, CDR2 YYDKDF (reference sequence). This CDR3 comprises 17 residues. CDR3 amino acids: CATSRDAGALTTDTQYF. The CDR3, as DNA: TGTGCCACCAGCAGAGATGCGGGGGCGCTGACGACAGATACGCAGTATTTT.

V is TRBV30 and J is TRBJ2-3; TRBD2 is a possible D gene (6 bases). CDR1 and CDR2 (germline): GTSNPN, SVGIG (reference sequence). The CDR3 consists of 14 residues. V was trimmed by 7 bases and J by 0 bases, leaving 14 bases between them. The CDR3 DNA is TGTGCCTTTCTATGGAGGGCTAGCACAGATACGCAGTATTTT. This translates into CAFLWRASTDTQYF.

The chain combines TRBV5-4 with TRBJ2-3; D possibly corresponds to TRBD2 (5 bases). The V gene lost 0 bases and the J gene lost 1 base, with 9 bases spanning the gap. CDR1 and CDR2 from the germline V gene are SGHNT and YYREEE (reference sequence). The CDR3 has 15 residues. CDR3 nucleotide sequence: TGTGCCAGCAGCTTGGGGGGAGCGGGCACAGATACGCAGTATTTT. Protein product: CASSLGGAGTDTQYF.

The chain is built from TRBV2 and TRBJ2-7; 10 positions agree with TRBD2. J lost 6 bases, V lost 4 bases, and 12 bases had no gene match. Germline V gene sequence: CDR1 SNHLY, CDR2 FYNNEI. The CDR3 extends over 16 amino acids. CDR3 DNA: TGTGCCAGCAGTGTAGGTAGCGGGGGGCGTCTCGGCGAGCAGTACTTC. This encodes CASSVGSGGRLGEQYF.

The chain recombines TRBV3-1 (or the pseudogene TRBV3-2) with TRBJ1-2; D not resolved. From germline, CDR1 is LGHDT and CDR2 YNNKEL (reference sequence). The CDR3 has 12 amino acids. V shed 5 bases and J shed 8 bases, with 12 bases lying between them. The CDR3, as DNA: TGTGCCAGCAGCGCATACAGATGGGGCTACACCTTC. Its translation is CASSAYRWGYTF.

CDR3 DNA: TGTGCCTGGTCGGGACAGCACACCGGGGAGCTGTTTTTT. Its protein is CAWSGQHTGELFF. The genes are TRBV30 and TRBJ2-2; TRBD1 aligns across 7 bases. This CDR3 has 13 residues. Unmatched junction bases numbered 3, after V lost 5 bases and J lost 3 bases. The germline gives CDR1 GTSNPN, CDR2 SVGIG (reference sequence).